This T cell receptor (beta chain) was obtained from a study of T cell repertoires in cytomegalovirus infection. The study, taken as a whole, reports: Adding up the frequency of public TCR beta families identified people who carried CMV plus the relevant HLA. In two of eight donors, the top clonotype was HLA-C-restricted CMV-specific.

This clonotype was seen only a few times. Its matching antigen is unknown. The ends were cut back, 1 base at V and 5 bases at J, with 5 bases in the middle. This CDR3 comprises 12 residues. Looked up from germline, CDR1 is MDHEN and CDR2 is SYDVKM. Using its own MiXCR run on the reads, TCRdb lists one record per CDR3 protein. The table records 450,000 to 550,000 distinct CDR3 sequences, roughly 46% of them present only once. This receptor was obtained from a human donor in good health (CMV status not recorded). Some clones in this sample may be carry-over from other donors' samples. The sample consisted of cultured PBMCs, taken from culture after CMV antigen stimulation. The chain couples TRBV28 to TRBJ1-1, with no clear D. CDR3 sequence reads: CASSLLSTEAFF. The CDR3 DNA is TGTGCCAGCAGTTTATTGAGTACTGAAGCTTTCTTT.